Following are 16 T cell receptor beta chains from one sample sequenced in a study of post-analysis software for immune sequencing data. Included in the TCR beta cDNA libraries were unique molecular identifiers. In TCRdb, the PCR reads were re-called with MiXCR into one record per CDR3 protein. The sample lists about 400,000 distinct CDR3 sequences; less than 40% were seen once. Broader study findings: Four to six TRBV segments were more frequent in patients than controls; TRBV5-6, TRBV5-1 and TRBV20-1 belonged to this group.

These TCRs are of unknown antigen specificity. The sequenced sample was blood. The receptor set was obtained from a girl aged 10-17 years with multiple sclerosis.

The chain carries TRBV12-5 and TRBJ2-1; 11 bases match TRBD2. Germline V CDR1 and CDR2: LGHNT, FRNRAP. With V trimmed by 1 base and J by 4 bases, 0 bases remained unmatched. The CDR3 runs to 15 residues. CDR3 bases: TGTGCTAGTGGTTTGGGACTAGCGGGGTACAATGAGCAGTTCTTC. Protein: CASGLGLAGYNEQFF.

J is TRBJ2-1 and V is TRBV27; 15 nucleotides line up with TRBD2. With 4 bases clipped from V and 0 bases from J, the junction kept 4 bases outside the gene matches. CDR3 length: 18 residues. CDR1 is MNHEY and CDR2 is SMNVEV in the germline V gene (reference sequence). Here the CDR3 DNA reads TGTGCCAGCAGTTCGGGACTAGCGGGGGGTAGCTCCTACAATGAGCAGTTCTTC. As protein: CASSSGLAGGSSYNEQFF.

This clonotype occurred a few times. The J gene is TRBJ2-7, the V gene TRBV6-6, with 9 positions matching TRBD1. CDR1 is MNHNY, CDR2 SVGAGI, per germline (reference sequence). The ends lost 4 bases at V and 7 bases at J; junction bases unmatched: 8. CDR3 length: 14 amino acids. The CDR3 DNA reads TGTGCCAGCAGTTCCTCGGGACAGGGTCGGGAGCAGTACTTC. Its protein product is CASSSSGQGREQYF.

The chain has TRBV20-1 and TRBJ1-2, with D perhaps TRBD1 (6 bases). The CDR3 sequence is 14 residues long. V was pared by 6 bases and J by 2 bases, with 16 bases between. Germline V CDR1 and CDR2: DFQATT, SNEGSKA (reference sequence). Here the CDR3 reads CSAKTSRGNYGYTF. DNA of the CDR3: TGCAGTGCCAAGACATCCAGGGGAAACTATGGCTACACCTTC.

The chain recombines TRBV21-1 with TRBJ2-7; TRBD2, as called in the table, went unchecked against the DNA. TRBV21-1 is tagged as a pseudogene. The CDR3 has 14 amino acids. The CDR3 sequence is CASSPGTTIYEQYF. DNA of the CDR3: TGTGCCAGCAGCCCCGGGACTACAATATACGAGCAGTACTTC.

This clonotype was detected once. The rearrangement links TRBV5-1 to TRBJ1-6, with TRBD1 matching over 11 bases. The V gene's germline CDR1 is SGHRS and CDR2 YFSETQ. J was trimmed by 12 bases and V by 4 bases; bases with no gene match: 3. This CDR3 has 13 amino acids. CDR3: CASSGQGALPLHF. The CDR3 DNA reads TGCGCCAGCAGCGGACAGGGGGCCTTACCCCTCCACTTT.

This rearrangement joins TRBV3-1 to TRBJ2-5; D may match TRBD1 or TRBD2 (6 bases each). Germline V lookup: CDR1 LGHDT, CDR2 YNNKEL (reference sequence). CDR3 length: 15 residues. The V end was cut by 1 base, the J end by 5 bases, with 14 bases between. CDR3 nucleotides: TGTGCCAGCAGCCAAGTACCGGGGGCCTCGGAGACCCAGTACTTC. It is translated as CASSQVPGASETQYF.

The chain combines TRBV4-3 with TRBJ2-7; possibly TRBD2 for D (5 bases). Trimming stripped 1 base from V and 0 bases from J, with 10 bases between. CDR3 size: 15 residues. Germline lookup yields CDR1 LGHNA and CDR2 YSLEER. The CDR3 DNA reads as TGCGCCAGCAGCCAAGGGGCGGGTAGCTCCTACGAGCAGTACTTC. As protein: CASSQGAGSSYEQYF.

V usage is TRBV27 and J usage is TRBJ2-7; the D gene could be TRBD1 or TRBD2 (6 bases each). V shed 5 bases and J shed 3 bases, with 17 bases lying between them. The CDR3 covers 15 residues. Germline CDR1 and CDR2: MNHEY and SMNVEV (reference sequence). In nucleotides, the CDR3 is TGTGCCAGCAGTCCAGGGGTGGGGGGCATCTACGAGCAGTACTTC. Its protein product is CASSPGVGGIYEQYF.

This clonotype was detected a few times. The V gene is TRBV6-1, the J gene TRBJ2-7; no clear D. CDR3 length: 16 residues. Germline V gene lookup returns CDR1 MNHNS and CDR2 SASEGT. V shed 2 bases and J shed 3 bases, with 17 bases lying between them. CDR3 region: CASSETLNIAVYEQYF. CDR3 sequence (DNA): TGTGCCAGCAGTGAAACCTTAAATATCGCGGTCTACGAGCAGTACTTC.

This clonotype has ten or more counts. V usage is TRBV5-1 and J usage is TRBJ2-1; 10 bases fit TRBD2. Germline CDR1 and CDR2: SGHRS and YFSETQ. The CDR3 runs 15 residues. V gave up 0 bases and J gave up 3 bases; unmatched junction bases: 0. CDR3 in amino acids: CASSLASGGYNEQFF. CDR3 nucleotides: TGCGCCAGCAGCTTGGCTAGCGGGGGCTACAATGAGCAGTTCTTC. The full variable domain, rest sourced from reference TRBV5-1 and TRBJ2-1, is KAGVTQTPRYLIKTRGQQVTLSCSPISGHRSVSWYQQTPGQGLQFLFEYFSETQRNKGNFPGRFSGRQFSNSRSEMNVSTLELGDSALYLCASSLASGGYNEQFFGPGTRLTVL.

The gene calls are TRBV5-1 and TRBJ1-1; 9 positions match TRBD1. Germline assignment: CDR1 SGHRS and CDR2 YFSETQ. After removal of 0 bases from V and 7 bases from J, the junction contained 4 bases not matched to a gene. This CDR3 contains 14 residues. The CDR3 loop is CASSLVGQGGEAFF. The CDR3 DNA reads TGCGCCAGCAGCTTGGTGGGACAGGGCGGTGAAGCTTTCTTT. The full variable domain, with the rest looked up from reference TRBV5-1 and TRBJ1-1, is KAGVTQTPRYLIKTRGQQVTLSCSPISGHRSVSWYQQTPGQGLQFLFEYFSETQRNKGNFPGRFSGRQFSNSRSEMNVSTLELGDSALYLCASSLVGQGGEAFFGQGTRLTVV.

This clonotype was seen repeatedly, ten times or more. The V and J genes are TRBV7-9 and TRBJ1-4; 8 bases match TRBD1. The CDR3 consists of 16 residues. V dropped 4 bases and J dropped 5; count of bases not matched to a gene: 9. Germline CDR1 is SEHNR and CDR2 is FQNEAQ (reference sequence). The CDR3 nucleotides are TGTGCCAGCAGCTCTCGTTACAGGGGGGGAAATGAAAAACTGTTTTTT. It specifies CASSSRYRGGNEKLFF.

This chain joins TRBV7-9 and TRBJ2-1, with 14 bases identical to TRBD2. The CDR3 is made up of 17 amino acids. Germline CDR1 and CDR2: SEHNR and FQNEAQ (reference sequence). With V trimmed by 1 base and J by 3 bases, 2 bases remained unmatched. The chain's CDR3 is CASSLGLAGGFYNEQFF. Written as DNA, the CDR3 is TGTGCCAGCAGCTTAGGACTAGCGGGGGGGTTCTACAATGAGCAGTTCTTC.

Here the CDR3 DNA reads TGCGCCAGCAGCCAAGATCGGCCTAGCGGGGTGGGAGATACGCAGTATTTT. It translates to CASSQDRPSGVGDTQYF. The chain recombines TRBV4-3 with TRBJ2-3, with 9 bases identical to TRBD2. Germline V CDR1 and CDR2: LGHNA, YSLEER. The CDR3 consists of 17 residues. V dropped 0 bases and J dropped 5; count of bases not matched to a gene: 9.

With regard to this clonotype: A much larger clone sits a single nucleotide away, making a read error possible. The rearrangement uses TRBV12-3 or TRBV12-4 and TRBJ2-6; D tentatively fits TRBD1 or TRBD2 (7 bases each). The CDR3 has 14 amino acids. CDR3 bases: TGTGCCAGCAGTCCAAGGGAGGGGGCCAACGTCCGGACTTTC. This gives the protein CASSPREGANVRTF.